Each of the 7 T cell receptor beta chains below was sequenced from the same sample in a study of T-cell reconstitution after alpha-beta-depleted transplantation in children. Preparation of the TCRbeta library involved a method that used unique molecular identifiers. TCRdb redid the calling of the PCR reads with MiXCR, one entry per CDR3 protein. The sample has 200,000 to 250,000 distinct CDR3 sequences; about 9.2% are singletons. This specimen consisted of PBMCs from the stem cell graft donor, obtained from the stem cell graft. The source of these receptors is a human donor who donated a stem cell graft to a child with acute lymphoblastic leukemia.

The chain links TRBV7-8 to TRBJ2-1; 9 positions agree with TRBD2. The V gene's germline CDR1 is SGHVS and CDR2 FQNEAQ. This CDR3 contains 15 residues. V shed 1 base and J 8 bases; nucleotides not matched to a gene: 6. CDR3 nucleotides: TGTGCCAGCAGCTTAGTCGCGGGGGGGACGGATGAGCAGTTCTTC. It is translated as CASSLVAGGTDEQFF.

This clonotype appeared a few times. The J gene is TRBJ2-5, the V gene TRBV5-1; TRBD1 might be the D (6 bases). V lost 6 bases, J lost 5 bases, and 11 bases lay in between. The CDR3 consists of 12 residues. Germline V gene lookup returns CDR1 SGHRS and CDR2 YFSETQ. Here the CDR3 reads CASNAGEETQYF. The CDR3 DNA sequence: TGCGCCAGCAACGCAGGGGAGGAGACCCAGTACTTC.

This clonotype has just a few counts. The CDR3 DNA reads TGCAGCGTTGTACTGGGGGCGCCGGCCTACGAGCAGTACTTC. It codes for CSVVLGAPAYEQYF. The rearrangement joins TRBV29-1 to TRBJ2-7, with D possibly matching TRBD1 (6 bases). Trimming left V 4 bases short and J 2 bases short, with 15 bases between. The germline V gene encodes CDR1 SQVTM and CDR2 ANQGSEA. The CDR3 spans 14 residues.

This clonotype was found a few times. The chain carries TRBV29-1 and TRBJ2-5; a weak D match, TRBD1 (5 bases). Germline V lookup: CDR1 SQVTM, CDR2 ANQGSEA. The CDR3 loop spans 15 amino acids. Trimming cost V 2 bases and J 5 bases, with 18 bases left between them. CDR3 amino acids: CSVEKEWGPGETQYF. The CDR3 DNA is TGCAGCGTTGAAAAGGAATGGGGCCCCGGGGAGACCCAGTACTTC.

This clonotype has a count of ten or more. V and J are TRBV20-1 and TRBJ2-6; D is possibly TRBD1 or TRBD2 (6 bases each). Germline lookup yields CDR1 DFQATT and CDR2 SNEGSKA (reference sequence). V was trimmed by 3 bases and J by 4 bases, leaving 13 bases between them. This CDR3 has 15 residues. The CDR3 region has the DNA TGCAGTGCTAGGAGGGGGAGGTCAGGGGCCAACGTCCTGACTTTC. As protein: CSARRGRSGANVLTF.

On this clonotype itself: A read error may produce the germline difference seen at one junction end. The chain links TRBV5-1 to TRBJ2-6, with 7 bases identical to TRBD1. From germline, CDR1 is SGHRS and CDR2 YFSETQ. The CDR3 sequence is 15 residues long. CDR3 nucleotides: TGCGCCAGCAGCTCCGTGGACACAGGGGCCAGCGTCCTGACTTTC. As protein: CASSSVDTGASVLTF.

In its sample, this clonotype was seen a few times. The V gene is TRBV4-1, the J gene TRBJ1-5; 7 bases align to TRBD1. This CDR3 contains 15 residues. From germline, CDR1 is MGHRA and CDR2 YSYEKL. V was pared by 1 base and J by 6 bases, with 6 bases of the junction left unmatched. The CDR3 nucleotides are TGCGCCAGCAGCCAAGCTACAGGGGTGGGTCAGCCCCAGCATTTT. This sequence encodes CASSQATGVGQPQHF.